Detailed here is one T cell receptor (beta chain). What it binds is not known. This entry is derived from a study of response to subunit inactivated influenza vaccine. Study conclusions and caveats: After each seasonal influenza vaccination, few new T cells are recruited, the authors suggested.

There are 17 residues in the CDR3. Looked up from germline, CDR1 is LNHNV and CDR2 is YYDKDF (reference sequence). V was clipped by 1 base and J by 4 bases, with 17 bases between them. One entry per CDR3 protein results from TCRdb running MiXCR on the RT-PCR reads. The sample has 530,000 or so distinct CDR3 sequences, about 10% seen once; the top ten hold about 9.4%. This material consisted of PBMCs from blood, taken on the day of vaccination. This TCR derives from a man between 45 and 60 years old who received an inactivated influenza vaccine. The chain links TRBV15 to TRBJ1-5; maybe TRBD1 (5 bases). As DNA, the CDR3 is TGTGCCACCAGCAGAGGCGGAGGGGTACAATCAAATCAGCCCCAGCATTTT. Its translation is CATSRGGGVQSNQPQHF.